This TCR beta chain was found in a study of T cell responses to AZD1222 COVID-19 vaccine. Turning to the study itself: Analysis merged second doses at about 4 or about 12 weeks. Study-wide findings and caveats: Unmutated variant regions are reportedly the target of nearly half of TCRs that are spike-specific. The study identified only 6 or 7 AZD1222 recipients as seropositive at baseline. A rise in Spike-specific TCR breadth and depth followed two AZD1222 doses.

This CDR3 is built from 15 residues. V was pared by 4 bases and J by 0 bases, with 15 bases between. CDR1 and CDR2 from the germline V gene are SQVTM and ANQGSEA. Libraries were prepared by immunoSEQ multiplex PCR; TCRdb keeps only in-frame clonotypes and omits some of them. Among 140,000 to 150,000 clones listed, roughly 90% were seen once. This clone was seen a handful of times. Its antigen is unknown. The same CDR3 arises from other DNA sequences in this sample as well. This sequence was found in an adult in good health. The genes are TRBV29-1 and TRBJ1-1, with a tentative D call TRBD1 (5 bases). This specimen was peripheral blood, taken on day 0 of AZD1222 vaccination. DNA for the CDR3: TGCAGCGTTGGGGCAGGGTGGGGGATGAACACTGAAGCTTTCTTT. Translating it yields CSVGAGWGMNTEAFF. The variable domain in full, completed from reference TRBV29-1 and TRBJ1-1, reads SAVISQKPSRDICQRGTSLTIQCQVDSQVTMMFWYRQQPGQSLTLIATANQGSEATYESGFVIDKFPISRPNLTFSTLTVSNMSPEDSSIYLCSVGAGWGMNTEAFFGQGTRLTVV.